A selection of T cell receptor beta chains follows, all from one sample in a study of control samples from healthy donors and cancer patients. TCRdb's copy holds only in-frame clones and misses some; the assay was immunoSEQ multiplex PCR. The table lists 150,000 to 200,000 clones, about 87% of them singletons. Sequenced material: blood. The receptors stem from a man younger than 45 in good health. Each CDR3 is given with its conserved first and last residue. A D gene is named only where the DNA matches it firmly. Size is omitted from some rows. Given values are once, few, many or a class for expanded clones.

TRBV11-2	TRBJ1-1	TRBD1	-	TGTGCCAGCAGCCCCGGACAGGGCGGGGCGGCTTTCTTT	CASSPGQGGAAFF
TRBV9	TRBJ2-2	-	-	TGTGCCAGCAGCGCCGGGACTACCGGGGAGCTGTTTTTT	CASSAGTTGELFF
TRBV18	TRBJ1-1	-	-	TGTGCCAGCTCGACGGGACTCTCGAACACTGAAGCTTTCTTT	CASSTGLSNTEAFF
TRBV24-1	TRBJ2-1	TRBD1	-	TGTGCCACCAGTGACGATGACAGGGGGCTCGGGAATGAGCAGTTCTTC	CATSDDDRGLGNEQFF
TRBV7-2	TRBJ2-2	TRBD2	-	TGTGCCAGCAGCGGGCTGGGACTAGCAGGGACCGGGGAGCTGTTTTTT	CASSGLGLAGTGELFF
TRBV5-5	TRBJ1-5	-	few	TGTGCCAGCAGCTTACGATGGCAGGGGATTCAGCCCCAGCATTTT	CASSLRWQGIQPQHF
TRBV25-1	TRBJ2-7	-	-	TGTGCCAGCAGGACCGAGGGACACGAGCAGTACTTC	CASRTEGHEQYF
TRBV7-9	TRBJ1-1	-	-	TGTGCCAGCAGCCTGGATGTTCCGGGGGCTTTCTTT	CASSLDVPGAFF
TRBV14	TRBJ2-1	TRBD2	-	TGTGCCAGCAGCCTTCGTGGACTAGCGGCTAGGAATGAGCAGTTCTTC	CASSLRGLAARNEQFF
TRBV27	TRBJ1-2	-	-	TGTGCCAGCCACTCTCCCACGGGGGGAGGCTACACCTTC	CASHSPTGGGYTF
TRBV10-1	TRBJ2-3	-	-	TGCGCCAGCAGTGAGTCGTCTTTAGGGTGCACAGATACGCAGTATTTT	CASSESSLGCTDTQYF
TRBV27	TRBJ1-5	-	-	TGTGCCAGCAGTTTAAGGGGGAATAGCAATCAGCCCCAGCATTTT	CASSLRGNSNQPQHF
TRBV9	TRBJ2-1	TRBD2	-	TGTGCCAGCAGCGTAGAGGCTAGCGGGAGGGCCTCGAATGAGCAGTTCTTC	CASSVEASGRASNEQFF
TRBV6-4	TRBJ2-2	TRBD2	once	TGTGCCAGCAGCGAGCGGGGGGGCCCCACCGGGGAGCTGTTTTTT	CASSERGGPTGELFF
TRBV4-1	TRBJ1-4	TRBD1	-	TGCGCCAGCGGACAGGAAGAAAAACTGTTTTTT	CASGQEEKLFF
TRBV9	TRBJ1-1	TRBD1	-	TGTGCCAGCAGCCTAGCGTCGACAGGGTATGGATCGGACACTGAAGCTTTCTTT	CASSLASTGYGSDTEAFF
TRBV11-2	TRBJ2-5	-	-	TGTGCCAGCAGCCGATGGTGGGGGCGAGGTAAAGAGACCCAGTACTTC	CASSRWWGRGKETQYF
TRBV11-2	TRBJ2-1	-	-	TGTGCCAGCAGCTTTCTAGCCCCCAATGAGCAGTTCTTC	CASSFLAPNEQFF
TRBV20-1	TRBJ1-1	-	-	TGCAGTCGTTATGGTCTCCGGGGGGCTTTCTTT	CSRYGLRGAFF
TRBV3-1/TRBV3-2	TRBJ1-1	-	-	TGTGCCAGCAAGCCCTCGGCCACGGAAGAAGCTTTCTTT	CASKPSATEEAFF
TRBV3-1/TRBV3-2	TRBJ1-5	-	-	TGTGCCAGCAGCCAAGGAACCGTATATAGCAATCAGCCCCAGCATTTT	CASSQGTVYSNQPQHF
TRBV18	TRBJ2-5	-	-	TGTGCCAGCTCGCCAGGACAGCATCAAGAGACCCAGTACTTC	CASSPGQHQETQYF
TRBV2	TRBJ2-2	TRBD2	-	TGTGCCAGCAGGGGACTAGCGGTGGCCACCGGGGAGCTGTTTTTT	CASRGLAVATGELFF
TRBV29-1	TRBJ2-3	TRBD2	-	TGCAGCGTTGTACTCGCGGGAGGGCACACAGATACGCAGTATTTT	CSVVLAGGHTDTQYF
TRBV28	TRBJ1-2	-	-	TGTGCCATCGAATTCCTACCCTCTAACTATGGCTACACCTTC	CAIEFLPSNYGYTF
TRBV12-2	TRBJ1-2	-	few	TGTGCAAGTCGCTTAGCCCCTTCCGGGACAGTGGGCTACACCTTC	CASRLAPSGTVGYTF
TRBV19	TRBJ1-4	-	-	TGTGCCAGTAGGACGGGATATGGAGGTGAAAAACTGTTTTTT	CASRTGYGGEKLFF
TRBV4-1	TRBJ1-1	-	-	TGCGCCAGCAGCCAAATTGGGGGCCAGACTGAAGCTTTCTTT	CASSQIGGQTEAFF
TRBV14	TRBJ2-1	-	-	TGTGCCAGCAGCCAAGGAGCCTACAATGAGCAGTTCTTC	CASSQGAYNEQFF
TRBV28	TRBJ2-7	TRBD1	once	TGTGCCAGCATCCGGGACAGCTCCTACGAGCAGTACTTC	CASIRDSSYEQYF
TRBV18	TRBJ1-2	TRBD1	-	TGTGCCAGCTCACCTGGGACAGAAGTCTATGGCTACACCTTC	CASSPGTEVYGYTF
TRBV7-9	TRBJ2-1	-	-	TGTGCCAGCAGCTTAAACCAGGGTGAGCAGTTCTTC	CASSLNQGEQFF
TRBV6-6	TRBJ2-2	-	few	TGTGCCAGCAGCATACAGATTAACACCGGGGAGCTGTTTTTT	CASSIQINTGELFF
TRBV15	TRBJ2-7	-	-	TGTGCCACCAGCAGAGAAGAGGATTTCTACGAGCAGTACTTC	CATSREEDFYEQYF
TRBV12-5	TRBJ2-5	-	once	TGTGCTAGTGGTAAACAGGGGAGGGGAGAGACCCAGTACTTC	CASGKQGRGETQYF
TRBV28	TRBJ2-1	TRBD2	once	TGTGCCAGCAGCACTAGCGTCAATGAGCAGTTCTTC	CASSTSVNEQFF
TRBV2	TRBJ2-3	-	-	TGTGCCAGCAGTGAACCTCGACTTACCGTGTATTTT	CASSEPRLTVYF
TRBV29-1	TRBJ2-3	TRBD2	-	TGCAGCTCTAGCGGGACTAGCACAGATACGCAGTATTTT	CSSSGTSTDTQYF
TRBV19	TRBJ2-1	-	-	TGTGCCAGTAGTAAAGTTAAAGTTGTGAACAATGAGCAGTTCTTC	CASSKVKVVNNEQFF
TRBV28	TRBJ1-1	-	-	TGTGCCAGCAGTTTACTGGGGAAAGCTTTCTTT	CASSLLGKAFF
TRBV5-8	TRBJ2-1	-	-	TGTGCCAGCAGCTTAATAACCGTTGACTACAATGAGCAGTTCTTC	CASSLITVDYNEQFF
TRBV7-8	TRBJ2-3	-	-	TGTGCCAGCAGACGAACTCGGGGGCGCGGGGCAGATACGCAGTATTTT	CASRRTRGRGADTQYF
TRBV11-2	TRBJ2-5	-	few	TGTGCCAGCAGCTTAGGAGAGACCCAGTACTTC	CASSLGETQYF
TRBV28	TRBJ2-3	TRBD1	-	TGTGCCAGCAGTTTTCGGACAGGAAGCACAGATACGCAGTATTTT	CASSFRTGSTDTQYF
TRBV4-1	TRBJ2-3	-	-	TGCGCCAGCAGCCAGCGGTCTTCAGATACGCAGTATTTT	CASSQRSSDTQYF
TRBV7-9	TRBJ2-5	TRBD2	-	TGTGCCAGCAGCGCCGGGACTAGCGAGACCCAGTACTTC	CASSAGTSETQYF
TRBV6-6	TRBJ2-2	-	once	TGTGCCAGCAGTTACTCTAAGGGGCACGGGGAGCTGTTTTTT	CASSYSKGHGELFF
TRBV2	TRBJ2-1	TRBD2	-	TGTGCCAGCAGTCCGAACCGGGGGGGGTCCTACAATGAGCAGTTCTTC	CASSPNRGGSYNEQFF
TRBV5-1	TRBJ2-7	TRBD2	-	TGCGCCAGCAGCTTAAGGACTAGCGGCTCCTACGAGCAGTACTTC	CASSLRTSGSYEQYF
TRBV4-2	TRBJ2-7	TRBD2	-	TGTGCCAGCAGCCATACCGGGACTAGCGGCTCGTCCTACGAGCAGTACTTC	CASSHTGTSGSSYEQYF
TRBV4-1	TRBJ2-1	-	-	TGCGCCAGCAGCCAAGTTCCGGGGGTTAATGAGCAGTTCTTC	CASSQVPGVNEQFF
TRBV12-3/TRBV12-4	TRBJ1-2	-	-	TGTGCCAGCAGTCCTGACAGCTATGGCTACACCTTC	CASSPDSYGYTF